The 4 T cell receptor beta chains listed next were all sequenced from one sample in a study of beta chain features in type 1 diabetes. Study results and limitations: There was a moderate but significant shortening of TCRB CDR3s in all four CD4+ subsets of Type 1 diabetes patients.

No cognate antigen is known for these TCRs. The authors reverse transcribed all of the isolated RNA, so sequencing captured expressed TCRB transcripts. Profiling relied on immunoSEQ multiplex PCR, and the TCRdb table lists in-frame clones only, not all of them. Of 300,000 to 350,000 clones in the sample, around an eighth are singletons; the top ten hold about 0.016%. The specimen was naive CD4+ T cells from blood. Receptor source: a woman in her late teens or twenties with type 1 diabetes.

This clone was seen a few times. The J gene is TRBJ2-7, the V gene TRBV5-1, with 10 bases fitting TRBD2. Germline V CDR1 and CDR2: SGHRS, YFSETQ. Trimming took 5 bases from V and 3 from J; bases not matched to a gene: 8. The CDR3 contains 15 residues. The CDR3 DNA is TGCGCCAGCAGTTACCCCACTAGCGGGGTCTACGAGCAGTACTTC. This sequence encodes CASSYPTSGVYEQYF.

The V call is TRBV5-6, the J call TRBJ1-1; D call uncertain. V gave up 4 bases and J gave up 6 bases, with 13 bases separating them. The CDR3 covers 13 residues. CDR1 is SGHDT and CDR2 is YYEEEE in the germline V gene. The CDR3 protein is CASSPWSGAEAFF. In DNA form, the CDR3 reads TGTGCCAGCAGCCCGTGGTCGGGTGCTGAAGCTTTCTTT.

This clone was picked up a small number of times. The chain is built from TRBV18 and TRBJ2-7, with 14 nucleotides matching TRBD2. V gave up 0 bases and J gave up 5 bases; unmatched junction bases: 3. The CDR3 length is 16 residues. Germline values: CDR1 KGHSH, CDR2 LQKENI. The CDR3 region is CASSPPGLAGVNEQYV. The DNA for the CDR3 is TGTGCCAGCTCACCACCGGGACTAGCGGGAGTCAACGAGCAGTACGTC.

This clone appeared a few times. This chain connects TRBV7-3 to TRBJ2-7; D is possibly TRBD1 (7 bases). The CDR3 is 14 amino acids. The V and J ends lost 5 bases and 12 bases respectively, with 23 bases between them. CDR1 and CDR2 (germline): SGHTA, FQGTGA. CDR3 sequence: CASSPRRGVPLPYF. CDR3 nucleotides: TGTGCCAGCAGCCCCCGCAGGGGGGTTCCCCTTCCGTACTTC. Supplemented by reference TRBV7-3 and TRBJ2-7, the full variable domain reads GAGVSQTPSNKVTEKGKYVELRCDPISGHTALYWYRQSLGQGPEFLIYFQGTGAADDSGLPNDRFFAVRPEGSVSTLKIQRTERGDSAVYLCASSPRRGVPLPYFGPGTRLTVT.